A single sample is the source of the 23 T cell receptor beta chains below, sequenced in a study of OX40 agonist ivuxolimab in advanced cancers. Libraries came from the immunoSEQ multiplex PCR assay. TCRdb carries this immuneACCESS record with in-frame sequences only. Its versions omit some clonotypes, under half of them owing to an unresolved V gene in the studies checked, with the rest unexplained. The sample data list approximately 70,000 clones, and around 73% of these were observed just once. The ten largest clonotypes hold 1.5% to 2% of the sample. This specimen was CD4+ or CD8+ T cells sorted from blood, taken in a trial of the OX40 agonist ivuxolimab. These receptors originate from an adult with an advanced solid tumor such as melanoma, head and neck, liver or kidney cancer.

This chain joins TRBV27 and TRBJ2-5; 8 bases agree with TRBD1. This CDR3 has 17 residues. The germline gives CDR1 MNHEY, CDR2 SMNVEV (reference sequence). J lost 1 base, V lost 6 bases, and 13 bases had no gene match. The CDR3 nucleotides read TGTGCCAGCAGAGCCCTCAACAGGGGGATGATCCAAGAGACCCAGTACTTC. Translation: CASRALNRGMIQETQYF.

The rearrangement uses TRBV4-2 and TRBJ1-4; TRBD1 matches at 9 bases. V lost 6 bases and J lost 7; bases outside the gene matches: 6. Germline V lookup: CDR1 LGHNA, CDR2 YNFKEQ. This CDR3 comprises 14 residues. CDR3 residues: CASSTGQGFEKLFF. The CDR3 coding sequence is TGTGCCAGCAGTACGGGACAGGGTTTTGAAAAACTGTTTTTT.

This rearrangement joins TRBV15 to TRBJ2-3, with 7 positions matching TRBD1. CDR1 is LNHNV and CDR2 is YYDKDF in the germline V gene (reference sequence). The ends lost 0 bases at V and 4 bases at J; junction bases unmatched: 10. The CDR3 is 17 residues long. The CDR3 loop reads CATSRDFKGAQADTQYF. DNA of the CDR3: TGTGCCACCAGCAGAGATTTCAAGGGGGCGCAGGCAGATACGCAGTATTTT.

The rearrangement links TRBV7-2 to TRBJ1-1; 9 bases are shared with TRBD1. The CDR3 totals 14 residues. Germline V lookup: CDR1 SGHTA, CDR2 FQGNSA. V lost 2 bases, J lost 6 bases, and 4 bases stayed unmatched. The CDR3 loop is CASSLTGGWAEAFF. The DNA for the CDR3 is TGTGCCAGCAGCTTAACAGGGGGCTGGGCTGAAGCTTTCTTT.

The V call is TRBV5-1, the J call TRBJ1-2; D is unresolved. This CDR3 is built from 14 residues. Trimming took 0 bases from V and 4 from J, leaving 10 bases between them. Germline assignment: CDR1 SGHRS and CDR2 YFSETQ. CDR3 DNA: TGCGCCAGCAGCTTGGAGGGATACCTCTATGGCTACACCTTC. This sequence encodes CASSLEGYLYGYTF.

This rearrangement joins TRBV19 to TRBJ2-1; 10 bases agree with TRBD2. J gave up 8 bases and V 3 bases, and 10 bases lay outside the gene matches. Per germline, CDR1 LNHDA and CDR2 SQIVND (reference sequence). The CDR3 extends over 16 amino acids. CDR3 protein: CASSMSSGSPMDEQFF. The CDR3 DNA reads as TGTGCCAGTAGTATGTCTAGCGGGAGTCCCATGGATGAGCAGTTCTTC. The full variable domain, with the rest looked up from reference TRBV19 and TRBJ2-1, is DGGITQSPKYLFRKEGQNVTLSCEQNLNHDAMYWYRQDPGQGLRLIYYSQIVNDFQKGDIAEGYSVSREKKESFPLTVTSAQKNPTAFYLCASSMSSGSPMDEQFFGPGTRLTVL.

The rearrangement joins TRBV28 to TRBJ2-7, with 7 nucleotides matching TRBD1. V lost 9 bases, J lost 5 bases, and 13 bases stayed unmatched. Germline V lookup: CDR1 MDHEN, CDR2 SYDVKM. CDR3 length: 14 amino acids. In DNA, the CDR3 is TGTGCCAGTAAGATACCCGGGACAGAAAACGAGCAGTACTTC. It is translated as CASKIPGTENEQYF.

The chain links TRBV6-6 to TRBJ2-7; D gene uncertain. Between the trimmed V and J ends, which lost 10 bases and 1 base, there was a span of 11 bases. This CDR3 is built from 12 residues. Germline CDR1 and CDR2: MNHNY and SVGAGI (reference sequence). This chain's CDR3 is CATKGNSYEQYF. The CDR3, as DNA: TGTGCCACCAAAGGGAATTCCTACGAGCAGTACTTC.

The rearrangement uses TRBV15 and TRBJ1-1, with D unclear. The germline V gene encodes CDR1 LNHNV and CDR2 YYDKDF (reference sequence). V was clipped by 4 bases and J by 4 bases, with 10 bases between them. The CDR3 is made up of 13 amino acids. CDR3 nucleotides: TGTGCCACCAGCAACGACTTTAGCACTGAAGCTTTCTTT. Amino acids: CATSNDFSTEAFF.

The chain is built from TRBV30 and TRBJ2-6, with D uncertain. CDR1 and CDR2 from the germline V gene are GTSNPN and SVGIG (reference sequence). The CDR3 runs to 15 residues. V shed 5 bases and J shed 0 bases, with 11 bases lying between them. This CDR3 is CAWRAARSGANVLTF. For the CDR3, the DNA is TGTGCCTGGCGAGCAGCCCGCTCTGGGGCCAACGTCCTGACTTTC.

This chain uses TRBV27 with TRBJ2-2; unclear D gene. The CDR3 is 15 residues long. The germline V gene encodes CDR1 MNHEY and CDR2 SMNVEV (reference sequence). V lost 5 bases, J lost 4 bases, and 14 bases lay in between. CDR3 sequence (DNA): TGTGCCAGCAGTAAGCTAGGGCCCTCCACCGGGGAGCTGTTTTTT. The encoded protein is CASSKLGPSTGELFF.

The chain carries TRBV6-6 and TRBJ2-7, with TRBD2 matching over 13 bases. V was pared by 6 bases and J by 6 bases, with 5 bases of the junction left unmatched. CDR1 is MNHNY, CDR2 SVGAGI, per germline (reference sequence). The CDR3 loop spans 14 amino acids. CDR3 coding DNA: TGTGCCAGCAGACTAGCGGGAGGGCCCTTCGAGCAGTACTTC. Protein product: CASRLAGGPFEQYF.

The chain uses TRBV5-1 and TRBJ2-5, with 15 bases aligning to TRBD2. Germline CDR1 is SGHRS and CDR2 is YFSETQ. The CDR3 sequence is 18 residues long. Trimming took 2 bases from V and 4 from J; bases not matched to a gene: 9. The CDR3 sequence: CASSLSGTSGRFLETQYF. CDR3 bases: TGCGCCAGCAGCTTATCCGGGACTAGCGGGAGGTTTTTAGAGACCCAGTACTTC.

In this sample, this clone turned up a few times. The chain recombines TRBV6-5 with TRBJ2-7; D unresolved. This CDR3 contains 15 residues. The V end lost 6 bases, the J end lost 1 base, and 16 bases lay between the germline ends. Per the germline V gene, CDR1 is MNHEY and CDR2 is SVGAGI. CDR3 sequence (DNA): TGTGCCAGCAGCCGGTACGGCGCTTCATCCTACGAGCAGTACTTC. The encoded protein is CASSRYGASSYEQYF.

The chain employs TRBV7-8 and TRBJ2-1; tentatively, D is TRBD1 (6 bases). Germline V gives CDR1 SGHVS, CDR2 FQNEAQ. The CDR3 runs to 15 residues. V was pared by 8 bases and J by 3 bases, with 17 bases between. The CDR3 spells CASGLRDIFYNEQFF. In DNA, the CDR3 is TGTGCCAGCGGTCTCCGGGACATTTTCTACAATGAGCAGTTCTTC.

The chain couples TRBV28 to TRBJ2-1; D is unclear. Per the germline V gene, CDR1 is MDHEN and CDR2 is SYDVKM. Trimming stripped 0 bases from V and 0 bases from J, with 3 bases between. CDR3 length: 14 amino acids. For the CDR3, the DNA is TGTGCCAGCAGTTTATGGGGCTCCTACAATGAGCAGTTCTTC. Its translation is CASSLWGSYNEQFF. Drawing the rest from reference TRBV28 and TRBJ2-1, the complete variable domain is DVKVTQSSRYLVKRTGEKVFLECVQDMDHENMFWYRQDPGLGLRLIYFSYDVKMKEKGDIPEGYSVSREKKERFSLILESASTNQTSMYLCASSLWGSYNEQFFGPGTRLTVL.

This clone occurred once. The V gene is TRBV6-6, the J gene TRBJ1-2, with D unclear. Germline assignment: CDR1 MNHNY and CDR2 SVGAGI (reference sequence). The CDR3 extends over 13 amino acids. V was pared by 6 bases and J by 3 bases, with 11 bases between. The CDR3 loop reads CASSPLPDYGYTF. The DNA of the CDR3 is TGTGCCAGCAGCCCACTCCCCGACTATGGCTACACCTTC.

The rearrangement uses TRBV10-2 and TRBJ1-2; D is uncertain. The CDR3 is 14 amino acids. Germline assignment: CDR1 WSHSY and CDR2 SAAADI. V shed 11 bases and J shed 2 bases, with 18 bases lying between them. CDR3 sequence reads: CASRRAGENYGYTF. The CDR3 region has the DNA TGCGCCTCAAGAAGGGCAGGAGAGAACTATGGCTACACCTTC.

CDR3 amino acids: CASSIPGSNTGELFF. The CDR3 bases are TGTGCCAGTAGTATCCCAGGTTCGAACACCGGGGAGCTGTTTTTT. The J gene is TRBJ2-2, the V gene TRBV19; D unresolved. CDR3 length: 15 amino acids. Looked up from germline, CDR1 is LNHDA and CDR2 is SQIVND (reference sequence). V was clipped by 3 bases and J by 0 bases, with 8 bases between them. The variable domain in full, with the rest retrieved from reference TRBV19 and TRBJ2-2, is DGGITQSPKYLFRKEGQNVTLSCEQNLNHDAMYWYRQDPGQGLRLIYYSQIVNDFQKGDIAEGYSVSREKKESFPLTVTSAQKNPTAFYLCASSIPGSNTGELFFGEGSRLTVL.

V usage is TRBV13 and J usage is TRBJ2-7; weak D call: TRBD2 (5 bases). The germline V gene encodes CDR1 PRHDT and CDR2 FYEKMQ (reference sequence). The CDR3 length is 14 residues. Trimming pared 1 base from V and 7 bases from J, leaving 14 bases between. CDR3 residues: CASSLVGPGREQYF. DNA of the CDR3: TGTGCCAGCAGCTTAGTAGGGCCGGGGAGAGAGCAGTACTTC.

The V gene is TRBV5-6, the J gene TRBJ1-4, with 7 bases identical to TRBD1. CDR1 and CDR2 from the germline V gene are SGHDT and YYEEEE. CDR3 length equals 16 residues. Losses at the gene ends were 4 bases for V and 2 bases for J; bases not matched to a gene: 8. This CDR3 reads CASSPWGGGTNEKLFF. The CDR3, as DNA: TGTGCCAGCAGCCCCTGGGGAGGGGGCACTAATGAAAAACTGTTTTTT. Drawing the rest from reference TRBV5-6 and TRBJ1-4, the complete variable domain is DAGVTQSPTHLIKTRGQQVTLRCSPKSGHDTVSWYQQALGQGPQFIFQYYEEEERQRGNFPDRFSGHQFPNYSSELNVNALLLGDSALYLCASSPWGGGTNEKLFFGSGTQLSVL.

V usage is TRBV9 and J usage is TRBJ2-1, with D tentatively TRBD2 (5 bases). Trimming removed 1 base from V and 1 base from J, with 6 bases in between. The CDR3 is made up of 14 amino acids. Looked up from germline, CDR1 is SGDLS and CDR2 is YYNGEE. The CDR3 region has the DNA TGTGCCAGCAGCGTAAGGGAGTCCTACAATGAGCAGTTCTTC. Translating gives CASSVRESYNEQFF. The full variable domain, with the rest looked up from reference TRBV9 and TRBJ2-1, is DSGVTQTPKHLITATGQRVTLRCSPRSGDLSVYWYQQSLDQGLQFLIQYYNGEERAKGNILERFSAQQFPDLHSELNLSSLELGDSALYFCASSVRESYNEQFFGPGTRLTVL.

CDR3 region: CASSPIAGVFVEQFF. Written as DNA, the CDR3 is TGTGCCAGCTCACCAATCGCAGGGGTATTCGTTGAGCAGTTCTTC. The J gene is TRBJ2-1, the V gene TRBV18; tentative D call: TRBD1 (6 bases). The CDR3 extends over 15 amino acids. Germline V gene data show CDR1 as KGHSH and CDR2 as LQKENI. Trimming took 2 bases from V and 9 from J, leaving 17 bases between them. Variable domain in full (rest from reference TRBV18 and TRBJ2-1): NAGVMQNPRHLVRRRGQEARLRCSPMKGHSHVYWYRQLPEEGLKFMVYLQKENIIDESGMPKERFSAEFPKEGPSILRIQQVVRGDSAAYFCASSPIAGVFVEQFFGPGTRLTVL.